Included here is one T cell receptor (beta chain) sequence, with context. What it recognizes is unknown. This CDR3 has 15 amino acids. With 4 bases clipped from V and 6 bases from J, the junction kept 6 bases outside the gene matches. Germline-derived CDR1 and CDR2 are LNHDA and SQIVND (reference sequence). The data derive from a study of T cell repertoires in cytomegalovirus infection. Background on the study: Public TCR beta signatures were indicative of both CMV infection and a matching HLA type. Study results and caveats: Cumulative public TCR beta family frequency identified carriers of CMV plus the relevant HLA. In two of eight donors, the top clonotype was HLA-C-restricted CMV-specific.

TCRdb independently ran MiXCR on the reads; one entry per CDR3 protein. The sample records around 340,000 distinct CDR3 sequences, roughly 29% being singletons. The origin of this receptor is a human donor in good health (CMV status not recorded). Some clones in this sample may be carry-over from other donors' samples. Specimen: cultured PBMCs, collected from culture after CMV antigen stimulation. This chain joins TRBV19 and TRBJ1-5; 10 bases are a match to TRBD1. CDR3 sequence (DNA): TGTGCCAGTAGTACACCGGGACAGGGGTTTCAGCCCCAGCATTTT. This codes for CASSTPGQGFQPQHF.